This T cell receptor (beta chain) was captured by sequencing in a study of blood T cell repertoires in COVID-19. The assay was immunoSEQ multiplex PCR, and TCRdb's table has in-frame clones only and misses some. The table has 130,000 or so clones, around nine tenths seen once. Sequenced sample: peripheral blood. This TCR came from a woman in her 70s with COVID-19, enrolled during active disease.

CDR3 nucleotide sequence: TGTGCCAGCAGCTCCTACAGATCAACTAATGAAAAACTGTTTTTT. Its translation is CASSSYRSTNEKLFF. The gene calls are TRBV7-9 and TRBJ1-4; D call uncertain. CDR1 SEHNR and CDR2 FQNEAQ come from the germline V gene (reference sequence). Trimming stripped 4 bases from V and 0 bases from J, with 9 bases between. The CDR3 length is 15 residues.